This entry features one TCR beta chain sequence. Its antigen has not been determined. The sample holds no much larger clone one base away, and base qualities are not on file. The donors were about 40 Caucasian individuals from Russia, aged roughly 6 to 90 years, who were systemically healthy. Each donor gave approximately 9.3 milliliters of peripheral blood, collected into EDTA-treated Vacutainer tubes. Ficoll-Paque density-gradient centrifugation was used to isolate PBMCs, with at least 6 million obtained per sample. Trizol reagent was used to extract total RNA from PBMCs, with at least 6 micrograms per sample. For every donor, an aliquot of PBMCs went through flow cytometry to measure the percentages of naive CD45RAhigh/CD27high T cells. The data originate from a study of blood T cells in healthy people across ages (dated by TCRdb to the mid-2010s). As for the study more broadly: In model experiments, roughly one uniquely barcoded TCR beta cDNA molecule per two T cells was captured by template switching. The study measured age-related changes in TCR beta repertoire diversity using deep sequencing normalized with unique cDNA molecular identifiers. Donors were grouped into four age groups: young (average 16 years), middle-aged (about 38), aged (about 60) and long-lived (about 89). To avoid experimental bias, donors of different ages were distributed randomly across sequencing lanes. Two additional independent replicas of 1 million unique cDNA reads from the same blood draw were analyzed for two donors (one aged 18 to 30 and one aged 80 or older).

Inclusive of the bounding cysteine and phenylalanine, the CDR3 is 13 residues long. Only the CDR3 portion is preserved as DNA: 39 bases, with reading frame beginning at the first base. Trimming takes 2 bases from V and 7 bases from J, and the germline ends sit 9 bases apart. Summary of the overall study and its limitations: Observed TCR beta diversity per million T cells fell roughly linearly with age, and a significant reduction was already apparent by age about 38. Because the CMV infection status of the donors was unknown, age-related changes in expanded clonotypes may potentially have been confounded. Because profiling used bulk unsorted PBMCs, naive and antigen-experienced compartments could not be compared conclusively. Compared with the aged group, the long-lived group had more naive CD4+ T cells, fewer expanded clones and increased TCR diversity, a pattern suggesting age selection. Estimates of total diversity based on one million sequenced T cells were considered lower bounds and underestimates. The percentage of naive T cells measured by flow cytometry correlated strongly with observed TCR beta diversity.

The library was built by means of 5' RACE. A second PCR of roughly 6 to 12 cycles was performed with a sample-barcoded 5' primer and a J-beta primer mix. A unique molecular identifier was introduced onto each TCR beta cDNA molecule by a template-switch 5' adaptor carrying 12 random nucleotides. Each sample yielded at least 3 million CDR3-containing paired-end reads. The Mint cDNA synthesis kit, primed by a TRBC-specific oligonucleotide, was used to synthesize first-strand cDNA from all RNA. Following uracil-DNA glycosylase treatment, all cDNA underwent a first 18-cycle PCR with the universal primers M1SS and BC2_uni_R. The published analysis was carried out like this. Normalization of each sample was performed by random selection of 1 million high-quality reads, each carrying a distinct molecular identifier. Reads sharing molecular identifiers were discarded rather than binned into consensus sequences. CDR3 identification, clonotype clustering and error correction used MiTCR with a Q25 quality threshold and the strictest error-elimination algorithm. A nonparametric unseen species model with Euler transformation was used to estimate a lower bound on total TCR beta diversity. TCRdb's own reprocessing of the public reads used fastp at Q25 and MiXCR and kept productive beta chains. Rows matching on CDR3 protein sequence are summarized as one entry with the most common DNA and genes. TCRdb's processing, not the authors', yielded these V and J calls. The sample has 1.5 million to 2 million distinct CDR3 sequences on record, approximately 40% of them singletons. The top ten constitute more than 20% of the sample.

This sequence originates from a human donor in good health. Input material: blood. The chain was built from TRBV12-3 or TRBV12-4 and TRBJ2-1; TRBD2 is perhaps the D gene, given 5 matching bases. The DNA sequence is TGTGCCAGCAGTTTAAGGAGGCGAAATGAGCAGTTCTTC. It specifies CASSLRRRNEQFF.